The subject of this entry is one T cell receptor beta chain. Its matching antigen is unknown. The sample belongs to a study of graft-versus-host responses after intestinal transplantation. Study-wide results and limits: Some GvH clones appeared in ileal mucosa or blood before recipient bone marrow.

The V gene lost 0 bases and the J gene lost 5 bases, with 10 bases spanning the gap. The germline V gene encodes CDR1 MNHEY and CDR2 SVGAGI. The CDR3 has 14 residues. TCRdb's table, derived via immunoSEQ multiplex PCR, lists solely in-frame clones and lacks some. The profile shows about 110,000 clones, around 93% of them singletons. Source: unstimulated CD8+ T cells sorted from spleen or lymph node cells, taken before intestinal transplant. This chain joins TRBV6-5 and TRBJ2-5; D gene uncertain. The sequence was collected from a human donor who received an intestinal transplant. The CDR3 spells CASSYSELLETQYF. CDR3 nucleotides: TGTGCCAGCAGTTACTCGGAACTCTTGGAGACCCAGTACTTC.